This paragraph reports one TCR beta chain. Antigen: not known. The data were obtained in a study of T-cell memory formation after mild COVID-19. Whole-study results and caveats: Specificity for SARS-CoV-2 was not confirmed among the second-wave clones peaking on day 37.

TCRdb itself ran the 5' RACE reads through MiXCR, one entry per CDR3 protein. The repertoire has hundreds of thousands of distinct CDR3 sequences, less than 25% of them found once; the top ten carry approximately 8.4%. The V gene lost 7 bases and the J gene lost 11 bases, with 25 bases spanning the gap. CDR3 length: 15 residues. The clonotype comes from an adult woman who had mild COVID-19 (a few samples of this study predate the infection). Cell type and time point are not known. V and J are TRBV12-3 or TRBV12-4 and TRBJ2-3, with D perhaps given as TRBD1 or TRBD2 (5 bases each). What was sequenced was PBMCs or a T cell subset sorted from them (not recorded which). The CDR3 reads CASNFLRDLSRGQYF. Written as DNA, the CDR3 is TGTGCCAGCAACTTTCTCCGGGACCTTTCTCGGGGGCAGTATTTT.